The source of this TCR beta chain is a study of PD-1 blockade in classical Hodgkin lymphoma. Exposure to brentuximab vedotin varied, and each patient had relapsed following autologous stem cell transplantation. Best outcomes ranged across complete response, partial response and progressive disease. With V trimmed by 2 bases and J by 6 bases, 9 bases remained unmatched. The CDR3 sequence is 16 residues long. Germline CDR1 and CDR2: MNHEY and SMNVEV (reference sequence). Study conclusions and caveats: Healthy donors reportedly exceeded newly diagnosed patients in baseline TCR diversity. Newly diagnosed patients and complete responders had comparable diversity at baseline.

In regard to this clone: Its specificity is not known.

Clones were sequenced by immunoSEQ multiplex PCR, and TCRdb holds only the in-frame ones, with some missing. The table shows approximately 99,000 clones, with about four fifths occurring only once. The sequence came from a human donor with classical Hodgkin lymphoma. The input for sequencing was peripheral blood mononuclear cells (PBMCs), taken before the second cycle of nivolumab. The chain combines TRBV27 with TRBJ2-1, with 8 bases identical to TRBD1. The CDR3, as DNA: TGTGCCAGCAGTTTACAGGGGGCCGGGACAGGCAATGAGCAGTTCTTC. Translating it yields CASSLQGAGTGNEQFF.